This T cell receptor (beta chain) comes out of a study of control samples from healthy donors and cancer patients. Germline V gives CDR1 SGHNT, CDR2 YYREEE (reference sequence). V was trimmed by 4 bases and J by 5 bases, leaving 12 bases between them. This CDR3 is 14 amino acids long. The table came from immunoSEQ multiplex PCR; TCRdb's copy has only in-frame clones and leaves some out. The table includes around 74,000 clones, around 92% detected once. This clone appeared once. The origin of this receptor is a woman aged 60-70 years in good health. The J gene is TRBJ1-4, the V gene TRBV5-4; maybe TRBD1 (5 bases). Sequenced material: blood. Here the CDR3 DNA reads TGTGCCAGCAGCCTAGGGGTCAAGAATGAAAAACTGTTTTTT. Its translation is CASSLGVKNEKLFF.